The 7 T cell receptor beta chains in this list originate from one sample, sequenced in a study of Graves' ophthalmopathy and Graves' hyperthyroidism. Amplification from RNA transcripts yielded the TCR beta CDR3 regions. Second-round multiplex PCR came after a first-round RT-PCR that employed HTBI primers. Each CDR3 protein is one row after TCRdb ran MiXCR on the multiplex PCR reads. The sample includes about 500,000 distinct CDR3 sequences, less than 40% of them seen just once. Sequencing was carried out using peripheral blood or thyroid tissue (not recorded which). These receptors all stem from an adult man with Graves' hyperthyroidism.

CDR3 residues: CASRKAGTGFYEQYF. CDR3 nucleotide sequence: TGTGCCAGCAGGAAAGCCGGGACAGGGTTCTACGAGCAGTACTTC. V and J are TRBV12-3 or TRBV12-4 and TRBJ2-7, with 9 bases fitting TRBD1. This CDR3 has 15 residues. The trim removed 6 bases at V and 3 bases at J, leaving 9 bases unmatched.

This clonotype appeared many times. This chain connects TRBV10-3 to TRBJ1-2, with D possibly TRBD1 on 5 matching bases. The CDR3 has 15 amino acids. Per the germline V gene, CDR1 is ENHRY and CDR2 is SYGVKD. V lost 2 bases, J lost 1 base, and 11 bases lay in between. CDR3 nucleotide sequence: TGTGCCATCAGTGAGGAACAGGCGAGTAACTATGGCTACACCTTC. This encodes CAISEEQASNYGYTF.

This clonotype was detected a few times. The chain links TRBV7-9 to TRBJ2-7; 9 positions match TRBD2. V lost 11 bases, J lost 3 bases, and 14 bases stayed unmatched. Germline V gene lookup returns CDR1 SEHNR and CDR2 FQNEAQ (reference sequence). The CDR3 runs 15 residues. For the CDR3, the DNA is TGTGCCTCCCAGGGTAGCGGGAGTGCGGGCTACGAGCAGTACTTC. Encoded protein: CASQGSGSAGYEQYF.

This chain uses TRBV24-1 with TRBJ2-5; the match to TRBD1 covers 9 bases. The V gene end was trimmed by 3 bases and the J gene end by 0 bases; junction bases not matched to a gene: 1. The CDR3 covers 15 residues. Germline values: CDR1 KGHDR, CDR2 SFDVKD. The chain's CDR3 is CATSDGTGYQETQYF. CDR3 nucleotide sequence: TGTGCCACCAGTGATGGGACAGGGTACCAAGAGACCCAGTACTTC.

Only a few counts were recorded for this clonotype. The genes are TRBV2 and TRBJ2-5; 7 bases are a match to TRBD1. The CDR3 runs 12 residues. The junction had 5 bases not matched to a gene; V was cut back by 7 bases and J by 6 bases. The germline V gene has CDR1 SNHLY and CDR2 FYNNEI. The CDR3 DNA reads TGTGCCAGCACGGCAGGGGGAAAGACCCAGTACTTC. Amino acid sequence: CASTAGGKTQYF.

The chain combines TRBV29-1 with TRBJ2-6; D gene uncertain. Germline values: CDR1 SQVTM, CDR2 ANQGSEA. V lost 3 bases, J lost 0 bases, and 9 bases lay in between. CDR3 length: 15 amino acids. CDR3 in DNA: TGCAGCGTTGACGCACAGTTCTCTGGGGCCAACGTCCTGACTTTC. It translates to CSVDAQFSGANVLTF.

This CDR3 reads CSLVQGQETQYF. The CDR3, as DNA: TGCAGCTTAGTACAGGGACAAGAGACCCAGTACTTC. This chain connects TRBV29-1 to TRBJ2-5; possible D gene TRBD1, 6 bases. V was clipped by 8 bases and J by 2 bases, with 12 bases between them. Germline CDR1 and CDR2: SQVTM and ANQGSEA. The CDR3 has 12 amino acids. The whole variable domain, filled in from reference TRBV29-1 and TRBJ2-5, reads SAVISQKPSRDICQRGTSLTIQCQVDSQVTMMFWYRQQPGQSLTLIATANQGSEATYESGFVIDKFPISRPNLTFSTLTVSNMSPEDSSIYLCSLVQGQETQYFGPGTRLLVL.